This T cell receptor (beta chain) was profiled in a study of blood T cell repertoires in COVID-19. Study at large: The samples span acute and convalescent COVID-19 from the United States, Italy and Spain. T cells, B-cell-depleted T cells, or PBMCs provided the cDNA or gDNA that served as material.

Under the authors' procedure: Amplification of reference gene primers was used by the study to estimate nucleated cell counts. Libraries were prepared by immunoSEQ multiplex PCR; TCRdb keeps only in-frame clonotypes and omits some of them. D and trimming were read from the DNA, whereas the V and J calls and clone size are those reported in that table. The table includes about 190,000 clones, less than 85% detected once. V lost 4 bases and J lost 4, with 11 bases in between. This CDR3 contains 13 residues. CDR1 and CDR2 from the germline V gene are SQVTM and ANQGSEA. The clonotype originates from a man aged 50-59 years who had recovered from COVID-19. V usage is TRBV29-1 and J usage is TRBJ2-1, with D unresolved. The sequenced sample consisted of peripheral blood. The CDR3 loop reads CSVGLPTYNEQFF. CDR3 DNA sequence: TGCAGCGTTGGCCTTCCCACTTACAATGAGCAGTTCTTC.